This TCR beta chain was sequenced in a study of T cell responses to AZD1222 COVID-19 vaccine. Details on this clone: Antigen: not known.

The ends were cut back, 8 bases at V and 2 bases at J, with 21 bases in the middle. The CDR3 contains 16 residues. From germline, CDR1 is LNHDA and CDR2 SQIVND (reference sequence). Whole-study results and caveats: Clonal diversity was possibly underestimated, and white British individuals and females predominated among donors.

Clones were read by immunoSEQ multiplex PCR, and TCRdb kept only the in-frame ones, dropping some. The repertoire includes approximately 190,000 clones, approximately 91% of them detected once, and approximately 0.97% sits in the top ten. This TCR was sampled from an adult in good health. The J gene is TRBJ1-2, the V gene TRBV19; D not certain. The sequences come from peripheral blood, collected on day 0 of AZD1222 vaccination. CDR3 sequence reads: CASSQQGGQANYGYTF. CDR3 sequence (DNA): TGTGCCAGTTCTCAGCAAGGAGGCCAGGCCAACTATGGCTACACCTTC.